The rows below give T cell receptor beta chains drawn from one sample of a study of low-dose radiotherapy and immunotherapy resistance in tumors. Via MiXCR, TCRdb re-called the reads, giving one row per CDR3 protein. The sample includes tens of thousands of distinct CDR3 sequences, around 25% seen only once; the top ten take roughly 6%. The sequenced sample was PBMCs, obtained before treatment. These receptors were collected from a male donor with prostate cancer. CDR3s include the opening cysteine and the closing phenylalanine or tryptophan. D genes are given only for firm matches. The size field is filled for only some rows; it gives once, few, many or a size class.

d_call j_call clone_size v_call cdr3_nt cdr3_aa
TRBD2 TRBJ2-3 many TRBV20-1 TGCAGTGCTTTAACTAGCGGGGCGGATACGCAGTATTTT CSALTSGADTQYF
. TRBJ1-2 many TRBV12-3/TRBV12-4 TGTGCCAGCAGCGCCCGGGACATTGCCGGCTACACCTTC CASSARDIAGYTF
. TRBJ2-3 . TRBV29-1 TGCAGCGTTGAAGAGGATGGGGACGACACAGATACGCAGTATTTT CSVEEDGDDTDTQYF
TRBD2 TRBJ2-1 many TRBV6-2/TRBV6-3 TGTGCCAGCAGTTACGAGGTCTTGGCGGGAGGAGGCAATGAGCAGTTCTTC CASSYEVLAGGGNEQFF
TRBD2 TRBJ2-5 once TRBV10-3 TGTGCCATCAGTGAGTCGAGAACTAGCGGGAGGGTGTACCAAGAGACCCAGTACTTC CAISESRTSGRVYQETQYF
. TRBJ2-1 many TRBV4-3 TGCGCCAGCAGCCAAGGGAGCGACTACAATGAGCAGTTCTTC CASSQGSDYNEQFF
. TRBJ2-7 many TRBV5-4 TGTGCCAGCAGCTCGTCGCCGGGGTCCTACGAGCAGTACTTC CASSSSPGSYEQYF
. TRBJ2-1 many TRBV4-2 TGTGCCAGCAGCCCCAGCAGGGTCGACAATGAGCAGTTCTTC CASSPSRVDNEQFF
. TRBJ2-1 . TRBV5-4 TGTGCCAGCAGCTTAAAAGCACATTCTAACAATGAGCAGTTCTTC CASSLKAHSNNEQFF
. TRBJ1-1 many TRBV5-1 TGCGCCAGCAGCTTGACGGAAATGAACACTGAAGCTTTCTTT CASSLTEMNTEAFF
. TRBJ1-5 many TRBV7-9 TGTGCCAGCAGCCAAGCTGGTGGGGGCAATCAGCCCCAGCATTTT CASSQAGGGNQPQHF
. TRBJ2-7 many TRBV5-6 TGTGCCAGCAGCCCCAGGGGAGGGGGCTCCTACGAGCAGTACTTC CASSPRGGGSYEQYF
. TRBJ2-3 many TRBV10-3 TGTGCCATCAGTGCGGGGGAACGCACAGATACGCAGTATTTT CAISAGERTDTQYF
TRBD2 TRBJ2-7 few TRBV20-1 TGCAGTGCTAGTCAGCGGGGGGACTTCTACGAGCAGTACTTC CSASQRGDFYEQYF
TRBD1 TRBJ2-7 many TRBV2 TGTGCCAGCAGGGACAGGGTCGGTGCCGAGCAGTACTTC CASRDRVGAEQYF
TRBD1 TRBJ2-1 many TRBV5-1 TGCGCCAGCAGCTTCACAGGGGTGACCAATGAGCAGTTCTTC CASSFTGVTNEQFF
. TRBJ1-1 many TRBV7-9 TGTGCCAGCAGCTTACCTGTACAGACCTTGAACACTGAAGCTTTCTTT CASSLPVQTLNTEAFF
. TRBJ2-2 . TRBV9 TGTGCCAGCAGCGTAGCATTTAGGGAGACCGGGGAGCTGTTTTTT CASSVAFRETGELFF
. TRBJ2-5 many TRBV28 TGTGCCATAGGCGGGAACCAAGAGACCCAGTACTTC CAIGGNQETQYF
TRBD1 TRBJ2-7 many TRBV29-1 TGCAGCGTTCACTTGCGGACAGGGAGTCGCGAGCAGTACTTC CSVHLRTGSREQYF
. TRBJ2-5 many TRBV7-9 TGTGCCAGCAGCCCTATCGAGGGCAGGGGAGAGACCCAGTACTTC CASSPIEGRGETQYF
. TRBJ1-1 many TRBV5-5 TGTGCCAGCAGCTTGGAAGGGGTTGCGGCAGGGGCGAACACTGAAGCTTTCTTT CASSLEGVAAGANTEAFF
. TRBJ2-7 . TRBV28 TGTGCCAGCAACTTTCCGGGGGCCGGGGAGCAGTACTTC CASNFPGAGEQYF
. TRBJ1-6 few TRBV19 TGTGCCAGTAGTATCGGACCAAATTCACCCCTCCACTTT CASSIGPNSPLHF
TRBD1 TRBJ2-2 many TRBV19 TGTGCCAGTAGTTCGGGACAGGTGACGAGCACCGGGGAGCTGTTTTTT CASSSGQVTSTGELFF
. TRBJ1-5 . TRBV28 TGTGCCAGCAGTTTAGAGGGGCTCAGGCCCCAGCATTTT CASSLEGLRPQHF
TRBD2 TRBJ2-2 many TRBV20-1 TGCAGTGCGAGAAAGAGGACTAGCGGGAGCGTGGACGGGGAGCTGTTTTTT CSARKRTSGSVDGELFF
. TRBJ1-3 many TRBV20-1 TGCAGTGCTAGAGTCTACGGTAACTCTGGAAACACCATATATTTT CSARVYGNSGNTIYF
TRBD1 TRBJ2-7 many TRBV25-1 TGTGCCAGCAGTGGGAAACAGGGGGACCCCTACGAGCAGTACTTC CASSGKQGDPYEQYF
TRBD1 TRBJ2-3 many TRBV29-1 TGCAGCGTTGAAGCCTCAGGGGGCCCCACAGATACGCAGTATTTT CSVEASGGPTDTQYF
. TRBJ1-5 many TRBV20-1 TGCAGTGCTGGGACGGGGGATCAGCCCCAGCATTTT CSAGTGDQPQHF
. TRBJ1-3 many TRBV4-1 TGCGCCAGCAGCCAAGATTTCGGAGGGGTTGGGACTGGAAACACCATATATTTT CASSQDFGGVGTGNTIYF
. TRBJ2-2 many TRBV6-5 TGTGCCAGCACAATAGGAGGGACCACCGGGGAGCTGTTTTTT CASTIGGTTGELFF
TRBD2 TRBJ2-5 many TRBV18 TGTGCCAGCTCACGACTAGCGGAGGGCCAAGAGACCCAGTACTTC CASSRLAEGQETQYF
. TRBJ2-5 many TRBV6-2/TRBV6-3 TGTGCCAGCAGCCGAGACGGGCCAGTAGAGACCCAGTACTTC CASSRDGPVETQYF